This TCR beta chain was profiled in a study of blood T cell repertoires in COVID-19. Overall study context: Nucleic acid was either cDNA or gDNA, and it came from T cells, B-cell-depleted T cells, or PBMCs.

A single count supports this clone. A COVID-19 case was met by exposed participants within 2 weeks before study entry. Looked up from germline, CDR1 is MDHEN and CDR2 is SYDVKM. V shed 7 bases and J shed 5 bases, with 17 bases lying between them. This CDR3 contains 15 residues. Study processing details: Estimates of nucleated cell counts were drawn from the amplification of reference gene primers. Sequencing used immunoSEQ multiplex PCR; TCRdb keeps in-frame clones, though not all of them. The V and J calls and clone size come from that table; D and trimming were worked out from the DNA. The top ten clones hold around 2% of a sample with fewer than 400,000 clones, roughly 85% of them seen once.

The rearrangement joins TRBV28 to TRBJ2-2, with TRBD1 as a possible D gene (7 bases). Material for sequencing was PBMCs or T cells enriched from blood (not recorded which). The source of this sequence is a woman aged 30 to 39 who had been exposed to COVID-19. This CDR3 reads CASMGGQGVTGELFF. CDR3 in DNA: TGTGCCAGCATGGGGGGCCAGGGGGTAACCGGGGAGCTGTTTTTT.